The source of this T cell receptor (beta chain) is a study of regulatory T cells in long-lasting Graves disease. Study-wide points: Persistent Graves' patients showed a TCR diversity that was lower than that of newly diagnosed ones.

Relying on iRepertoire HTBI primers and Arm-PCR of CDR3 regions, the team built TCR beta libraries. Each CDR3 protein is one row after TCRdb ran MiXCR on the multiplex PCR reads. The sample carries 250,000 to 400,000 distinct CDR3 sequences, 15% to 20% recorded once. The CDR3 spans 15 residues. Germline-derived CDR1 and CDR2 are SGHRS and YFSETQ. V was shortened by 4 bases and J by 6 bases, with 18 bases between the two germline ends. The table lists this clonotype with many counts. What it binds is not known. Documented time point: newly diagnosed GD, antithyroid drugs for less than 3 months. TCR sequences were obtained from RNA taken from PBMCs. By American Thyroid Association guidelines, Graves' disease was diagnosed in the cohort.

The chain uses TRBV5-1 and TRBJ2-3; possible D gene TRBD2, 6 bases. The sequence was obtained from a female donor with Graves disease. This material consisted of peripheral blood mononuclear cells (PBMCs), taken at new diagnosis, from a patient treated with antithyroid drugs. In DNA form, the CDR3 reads TGCGCCAGCAGCAAGTCCGGGGGTAGTCCCGATACGCAGTATTTT. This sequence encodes CASSKSGGSPDTQYF.